Listed below are T cell receptor beta chains from one sample, sequenced in a study of blood T cell repertoires in COVID-19. TCRdb's table, derived via immunoSEQ multiplex PCR, lists solely in-frame clones and lacks some. The sample lists 300,000 to 350,000 clones, more than 80% occurring once. What was sequenced was peripheral blood. These receptors came from a woman aged 25 to 39 with COVID-19, enrolled during active disease. The conserved cysteine and the conserved F or W are not part of the CDR3 here.

TRBV10-2	TRBJ2-1	ASRGGSLSYNEQF
TRBV6-5	TRBJ2-2	ASKPAGTERMLF
TRBV19	TRBJ2-3	ASSIGPGLASY
TRBV11-2	TRBJ2-3	ASSLAGADTQY
TRBV13	TRBJ2-1	ASSMGQGARGEQF
TRBV30	TRBJ2-5	AWSATGQETQY
TRBV6-5	TRBJ1-1	ASSGGGYTEAF
TRBV5-1	TRBJ2-5	ASSLEGTGFGETQY
TRBV11-3	TRBJ2-1	ASSRRDNEQF
TRBV4-1	TRBJ1-2	ASSEGQGDYGYT
TRBV30	TRBJ1-4	AWGGRALSEKLF
TRBV24-1	TRBJ1-1	ATSEAGTEAF
TRBV7-2	TRBJ1-1	ASRSRGQANTEAF
TRBV10-3	TRBJ1-2	AISESGQGPMGYT
TRBV28	TRBJ1-4	ASSLLANEKLF
TRBV24-1	TRBJ2-1	ATSDTGGRNEQF
TRBV5-6	TRBJ2-1	ASRLRTSGLSYNEQF
TRBV9	TRBJ2-1	ASSGQGANNEQF
TRBV11-1	TRBJ2-5	ASSSGLAGVLTQY
TRBV6-6	TRBJ1-2	ASSYSTVDRGYGYT
TRBV25-1	TRBJ2-5	ASSEQKETQY
TRBV28	TRBJ1-5	ASSSRNPWTGGDQPQH
TRBV9	TRBJ2-7	ASSEAGQGVYEQY
TRBV7-3	TRBJ2-1	ASSTTTSRNEQF
TRBV6-5	TRBJ1-2	ASSWSGYGYT
TRBV7-2	TRBJ1-5	ASSLEPSQPQH
TRBV28	TRBJ2-2	ASSLTAGAGTGELF